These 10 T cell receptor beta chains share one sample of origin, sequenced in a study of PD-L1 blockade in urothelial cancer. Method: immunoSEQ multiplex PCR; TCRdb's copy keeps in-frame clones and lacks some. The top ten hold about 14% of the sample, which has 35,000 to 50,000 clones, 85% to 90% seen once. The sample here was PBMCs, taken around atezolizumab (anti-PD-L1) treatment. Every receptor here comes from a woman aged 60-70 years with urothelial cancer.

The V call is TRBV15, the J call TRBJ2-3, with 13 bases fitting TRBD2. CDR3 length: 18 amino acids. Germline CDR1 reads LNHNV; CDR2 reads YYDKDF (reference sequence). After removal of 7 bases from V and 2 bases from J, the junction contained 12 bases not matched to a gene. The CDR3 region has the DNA TGTGCCACCACCCGGACTAGCGGGAGCGTGGGAATCACAGATACGCAGTATTTT. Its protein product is CATTRTSGSVGITDTQYF.

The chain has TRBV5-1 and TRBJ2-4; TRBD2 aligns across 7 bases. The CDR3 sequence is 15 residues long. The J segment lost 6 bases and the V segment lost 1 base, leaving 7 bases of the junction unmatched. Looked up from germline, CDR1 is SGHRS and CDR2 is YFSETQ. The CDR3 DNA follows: TGCGCCAGCAGCTTGTTAAGCGGGACGGGAAACATTCAGTACTTC. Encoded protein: CASSLLSGTGNIQYF.

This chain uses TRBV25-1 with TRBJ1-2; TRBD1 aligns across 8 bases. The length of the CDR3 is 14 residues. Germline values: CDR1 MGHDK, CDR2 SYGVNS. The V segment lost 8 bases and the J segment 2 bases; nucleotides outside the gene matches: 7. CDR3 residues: CASSRTGMNYGYTF. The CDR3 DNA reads TGTGCCAGCTCAAGGACAGGGATGAACTATGGCTACACCTTC.

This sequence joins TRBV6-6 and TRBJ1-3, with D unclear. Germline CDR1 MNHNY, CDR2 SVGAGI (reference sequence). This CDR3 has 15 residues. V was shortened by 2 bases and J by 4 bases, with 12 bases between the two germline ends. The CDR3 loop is CASSYRGVSGNTIYF. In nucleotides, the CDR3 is TGTGCCAGCAGTTACCGGGGTGTTTCGGGAAACACCATATATTTT.

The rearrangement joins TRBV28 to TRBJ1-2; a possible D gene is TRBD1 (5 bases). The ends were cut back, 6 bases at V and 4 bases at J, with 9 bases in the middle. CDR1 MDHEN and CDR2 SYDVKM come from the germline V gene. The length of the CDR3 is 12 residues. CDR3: CASSRGGYGYTF. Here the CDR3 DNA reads TGTGCCAGCAGCCGGGGGGGCTATGGCTACACCTTC.

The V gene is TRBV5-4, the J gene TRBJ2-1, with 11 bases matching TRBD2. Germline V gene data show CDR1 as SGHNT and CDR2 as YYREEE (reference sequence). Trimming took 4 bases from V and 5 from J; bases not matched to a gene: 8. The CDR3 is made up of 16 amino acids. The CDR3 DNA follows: TGTGCCAGCAGCGGGGAGCTAGCGGGGGGCCACAATGAGCAGTTCTTC. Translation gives CASSGELAGGHNEQFF.

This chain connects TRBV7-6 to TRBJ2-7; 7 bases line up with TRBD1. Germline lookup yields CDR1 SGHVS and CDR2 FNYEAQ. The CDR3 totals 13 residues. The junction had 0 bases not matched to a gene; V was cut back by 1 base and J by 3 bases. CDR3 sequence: CASSLGDSYEQYF. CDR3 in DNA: TGTGCCAGCAGCTTAGGGGACAGCTACGAGCAGTACTTC.

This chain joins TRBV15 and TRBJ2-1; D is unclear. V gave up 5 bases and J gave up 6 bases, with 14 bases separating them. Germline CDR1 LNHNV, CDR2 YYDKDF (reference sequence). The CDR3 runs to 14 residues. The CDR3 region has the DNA TGTGCCACCAGCCCACAAGACATTCTCAATGAGCAGTTCTTC. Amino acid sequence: CATSPQDILNEQFF.

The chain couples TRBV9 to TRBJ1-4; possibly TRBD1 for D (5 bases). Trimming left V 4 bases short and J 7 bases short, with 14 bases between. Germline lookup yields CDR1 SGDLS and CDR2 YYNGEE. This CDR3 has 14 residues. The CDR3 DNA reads TGTGCCAGCAGCCTACAGACGGGGGGTGAAAAACTGTTTTTT. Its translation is CASSLQTGGEKLFF. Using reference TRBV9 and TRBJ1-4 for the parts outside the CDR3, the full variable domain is DSGVTQTPKHLITATGQRVTLRCSPRSGDLSVYWYQQSLDQGLQFLIQYYNGEERAKGNILERFSAQQFPDLHSELNLSSLELGDSALYFCASSLQTGGEKLFFGSGTQLSVL.

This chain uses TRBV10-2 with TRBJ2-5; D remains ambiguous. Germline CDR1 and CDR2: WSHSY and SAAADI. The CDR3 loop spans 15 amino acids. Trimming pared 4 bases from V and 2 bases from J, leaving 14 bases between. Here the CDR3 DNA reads TGCGCCAGCAGTGGGGCCAGAAAGAAACAAGAGACCCAGTACTTC. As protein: CASSGARKKQETQYF.